What follows is one TCR beta chain and its context. Its antigen is not identified. This specimen belongs to a study of shared clonotypes between healthy human individuals. Study as a whole: Three men and a couple of women, aged 18 to 49, were donors. Findings of the study overall: Read depth was anticipated to influence clonotype sharing among donors. Against clonotypes common to all four donors, non-shared ones had lower generation probabilities.

Several immunoSEQ plates received, in even portions, the genomic DNA of each subset. Method: immunoSEQ multiplex PCR; TCRdb's copy keeps in-frame clones and lacks some. The repertoire includes 730,000 or so clones, approximately 79% of them detected once, and about 2% sits in the top ten. The CDR3 runs 14 residues. The V gene lost 1 base and the J gene lost 2 bases, with 9 bases spanning the gap. Germline CDR1 reads GTSNPN; CDR2 reads SVGIG (reference sequence). Sequencing was done on a sample of memory CD4+ T cells sorted from blood. The subset was: CD45RA-negative fraction. The V gene is TRBV30, the J gene TRBJ1-5; D remains unclear. The TCR was taken from a woman aged 25-40 years in good health. CDR3 amino acids: CAWSDTLGNQPQHF. CDR3 sequence (DNA): TGTGCCTGGAGTGATACACTGGGCAATCAGCCCCAGCATTTT.